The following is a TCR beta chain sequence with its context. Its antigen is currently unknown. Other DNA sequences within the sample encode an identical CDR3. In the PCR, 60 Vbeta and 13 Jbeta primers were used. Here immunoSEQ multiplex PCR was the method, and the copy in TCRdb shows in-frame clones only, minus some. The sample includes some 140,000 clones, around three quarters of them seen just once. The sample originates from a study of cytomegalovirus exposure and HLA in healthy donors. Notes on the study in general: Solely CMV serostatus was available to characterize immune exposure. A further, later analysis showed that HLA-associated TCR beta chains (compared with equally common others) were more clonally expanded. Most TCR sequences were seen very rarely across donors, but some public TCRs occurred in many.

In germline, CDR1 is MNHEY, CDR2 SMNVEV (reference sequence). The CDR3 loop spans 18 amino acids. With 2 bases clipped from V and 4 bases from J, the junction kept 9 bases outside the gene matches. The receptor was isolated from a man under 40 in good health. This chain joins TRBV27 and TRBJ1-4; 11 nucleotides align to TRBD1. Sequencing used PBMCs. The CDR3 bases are TGTGCCAGCAGTTTAGGGACAGGGGGACCGCATGGTAATGAAAAACTGTTTTTT. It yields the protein CASSLGTGGPHGNEKLFF.